This passage covers 28 T cell receptor beta chains from one sample sequenced in a study of shared clonotypes between healthy human individuals. Sequencing was performed with immunoSEQ multiplex PCR; in TCRdb, only in-frame clones are kept and a portion is missing. The repertoire has some 2,400,000 clones, approximately 95% of them found once; the top ten carry roughly 0.13%. Sequenced input: naive CD4+ T cells sorted from blood. Specified subset: CD45RA+ positively selected. These receptors all stem from a man between 18 and 29 years old in good health.

The chain employs TRBV29-1 and TRBJ1-2; D gene uncertain. Germline loops: CDR1 SQVTM, CDR2 ANQGSEA. This CDR3 contains 12 residues. V lost 7 bases, J lost 0 bases, and 9 bases lay in between. In nucleotides, the CDR3 is TGCAGCGCTATTTTCGCTAACTATGGCTACACCTTC. This encodes CSAIFANYGYTF.

The chain joins TRBV2 to TRBJ2-7, with 7 bases aligning to TRBD1. Germline CDR1 reads SNHLY; CDR2 reads FYNNEI. Trimming cost V 6 bases and J 0 bases; bases outside gene matches: 5. The CDR3 covers 14 residues. The CDR3 sequence is CASRSDRSSYEQYF. CDR3 nucleotide sequence: TGTGCCAGCAGGTCGGACAGGAGCTCCTACGAGCAGTACTTC.

Of note for this clone: The same CDR3 arises from other DNA sequences in this sample as well. This rearrangement joins TRBV29-1 to TRBJ2-3; TRBD1 matches 8 bases. With 7 bases clipped from V and 0 bases from J, the junction kept 3 bases outside the gene matches. This CDR3 spans 13 amino acids. CDR1 and CDR2 (germline): SQVTM, ANQGSEA. This chain's CDR3 is CSARQGSTDTQYF. The CDR3 bases are TGCAGCGCCCGACAGGGGAGCACAGATACGCAGTATTTT.

The rearrangement uses TRBV5-1 and TRBJ2-5, with D perhaps TRBD1 or TRBD2 (5 bases each). Germline lookup yields CDR1 SGHRS and CDR2 YFSETQ. Trimming removed 4 bases at V and 2 bases at J, with 12 bases between. The CDR3 spans 14 residues. The CDR3 sequence: CASSRDGVQETQYF. DNA for the CDR3: TGCGCCAGCAGCAGGGACGGGGTACAAGAGACCCAGTACTTC.

This rearrangement joins TRBV5-1 to TRBJ1-6; D might be TRBD1 (6 bases). The CDR3 loop spans 15 amino acids. Germline CDR1 and CDR2: SGHRS and YFSETQ. V dropped 0 bases and J dropped 7 bases, with 11 bases sitting between them. The CDR3 protein is CASSLEGVLNSPLHF. CDR3 in DNA: TGCGCCAGCAGCTTGGAGGGGGTCCTCAATTCACCCCTCCACTTT.

This sequence joins TRBV7-2 and TRBJ1-3; tentatively, D is TRBD1 (5 bases). The CDR3 has 15 residues. Germline CDR1 and CDR2: SGHTA and FQGNSA. V was clipped by 1 base and J by 5 bases, with 12 bases between them. CDR3 in amino acids: CASSLDGTSRNTIYF. CDR3 DNA sequence: TGTGCCAGCAGCTTAGACGGGACCAGTCGAAACACCATATATTTT.

A note on this clone: The sample has other DNA sequences that encode this CDR3 too. The chain joins TRBV29-1 to TRBJ2-5; the match to TRBD1 covers 8 bases. Germline trimming cut 6 bases from V and 5 bases from J; bases unmatched to any gene: 5. CDR1 is SQVTM, CDR2 ANQGSEA, per germline. The CDR3 totals 12 residues. In DNA form, the CDR3 reads TGCAGCGTGGACAGGGTCCGGGAGACCCAGTACTTC. It codes for CSVDRVRETQYF.

This sequence joins TRBV7-3 and TRBJ2-2, with TRBD2 identical over 7 bases. Germline-derived CDR1 and CDR2 are SGHTA and FQGTGA. The length of the CDR3 is 16 residues. Unmatched junction bases numbered 4, after V lost 3 bases and J lost 0 bases. CDR3 DNA sequence: TGTGCCAGCAGCTTCGAGCGGGGCCCGAACACCGGGGAGCTGTTTTTT. The encoded protein is CASSFERGPNTGELFF.

The chain employs TRBV19 and TRBJ2-3, with D perhaps matching TRBD2 (6 bases). V lost 4 bases and J 5 bases, leaving 13 bases between the germline ends. Per germline, CDR1 LNHDA and CDR2 SQIVND (reference sequence). This CDR3 has 14 amino acids. CDR3 bases: TGTGCCAGTAGTAATCGGGGGATTCGAGATACGCAGTATTTT. It codes for CASSNRGIRDTQYF.

The J gene is TRBJ1-3, the V gene TRBV2; no reliable D call. The CDR3 totals 17 residues. Between the trimmed V and J ends, which lost 0 bases and 0 bases, there was a span of 12 bases. Looked up from germline, CDR1 is SNHLY and CDR2 is FYNNEI. The CDR3, as DNA: TGTGCCAGCAGTGAAGCGTTTTGGGAGTACTCTGGAAACACCATATATTTT. Encoded protein: CASSEAFWEYSGNTIYF. The whole variable domain, filled in from reference TRBV2 and TRBJ1-3, reads EPEVTQTPSHQVTQMGQEVILRCVPISNHLYFYWYRQILGQKVEFLVSFYNNEISEKSEIFDDQFSVERPDGSNFTLKIRSTKLEDSAMYFCASSEAFWEYSGNTIYFGEGSWLTVV.

The chain uses TRBV7-2 and TRBJ1-2, with D possibly matching TRBD1 (5 bases). The CDR3 is 16 amino acids. CDR1 and CDR2 (germline): SGHTA, FQGNSA. With 1 base removed from V and 7 bases from J, the gap between germline ends came to 19 bases. CDR3 protein: CASSLGVGQALGGYTF. For the CDR3, the DNA is TGTGCCAGCAGCTTAGGTGTGGGGCAGGCCCTAGGTGGCTACACCTTC. The complete variable domain, with remaining parts taken from reference TRBV7-2 and TRBJ1-2, reads GAGVSQSPSNKVTEKGKDVELRCDPISGHTALYWYRQSLGQGLEFLIYFQGNSAPDKSGLPSDRFSAERTGGSVSTLTIQRTQQEDSAVYLCASSLGVGQALGGYTFGSGTRLTVV.

The rearrangement uses TRBV28 and TRBJ1-2; D remains ambiguous. The germline CDR1 and CDR2 sequences are MDHEN and SYDVKM. CDR3 length: 14 amino acids. Trimming left V 3 bases short and J 4 bases short, with 12 bases between. The CDR3 DNA reads as TGTGCCAGCAGTTTCCCACCCCGGGGCTATGGCTACACCTTC. Amino acid sequence: CASSFPPRGYGYTF.

The rearrangement joins TRBV19 to TRBJ2-7; 8 nucleotides agree with TRBD2. The CDR3 runs to 15 residues. V dropped 7 bases and J dropped 6; count of bases not matched to a gene: 14. Germline-derived CDR1 and CDR2 are LNHDA and SQIVND (reference sequence). The CDR3 sequence: CASKSALAAIGEQYF. CDR3 bases: TGTGCCAGTAAGTCTGCACTAGCGGCAATTGGCGAGCAGTACTTC.

A remark on this clone: This specimen includes other DNA sequences encoding the same CDR3. This chain connects TRBV28 to TRBJ2-5, with TRBD2 matching over 12 bases. Per germline, CDR1 MDHEN and CDR2 SYDVKM. V lost 5 bases and J lost 3; bases outside the gene matches: 4. The CDR3 runs to 15 residues. The CDR3 nucleotides are TGTGCCAGCAGTCTAGCGGGGGGGCCTAAAGAGACCCAGTACTTC. It encodes CASSLAGGPKETQYF.

To note about this clone: Other DNA sequences in the sample encode the same CDR3. The rearrangement joins TRBV30 to TRBJ1-5; D not resolved. This CDR3 comprises 13 residues. Germline CDR1 is GTSNPN and CDR2 is SVGIG (reference sequence). Trimming cost V 0 bases and J 5 bases, with 8 bases left between them. The CDR3 region has the DNA TGTGCCTGGAGTGTCAAGGGAGATCAGCCCCAGCATTTT. The encoded protein is CAWSVKGDQPQHF.

The chain uses TRBV28 and TRBJ1-5, with TRBD1 matching over 9 bases. CDR1 and CDR2 (germline): MDHEN, SYDVKM. V lost 4 bases, J lost 0 bases, and 4 bases stayed unmatched. The CDR3 runs 16 residues. The CDR3 nucleotides read TGTGCCAGCAGTTCGGGACAGGGTTATAGCAATCAGCCCCAGCATTTT. Translated: CASSSGQGYSNQPQHF. Using reference TRBV28 and TRBJ1-5 for the parts outside the CDR3, the full variable domain is DVKVTQSSRYLVKRTGEKVFLECVQDMDHENMFWYRQDPGLGLRLIYFSYDVKMKEKGDIPEGYSVSREKKERFSLILESASTNQTSMYLCASSSGQGYSNQPQHFGDGTRLSIL.

This clone was detected only a few times. This sequence joins TRBV2 and TRBJ1-6; possibly TRBD1 for D (5 bases). V lost 6 bases and J 16 bases, leaving 13 bases between the germline ends. This CDR3 contains 11 residues. Germline CDR1 and CDR2: SNHLY and FYNNEI. The CDR3 region is CASSEGLSLHF. The CDR3 nucleotides are TGTGCCAGCAGCGAGGGACTCTCTCTCCACTTT.

The rearrangement joins TRBV5-1 to TRBJ1-1, with D unresolved. Trimming removed 0 bases from V and 8 bases from J, with 5 bases in between. The CDR3 runs to 11 residues. Germline V gene data show CDR1 as SGHRS and CDR2 as YFSETQ. DNA of the CDR3: TGCGCCAGCAGCTTGGAGACAGAAGCTTTCTTT. Its protein product is CASSLETEAFF.

The chain employs TRBV6-1 and TRBJ2-7; D gene ambiguous. The germline V gene has CDR1 MNHNS and CDR2 SASEGT. Trimming took off 4 bases at V and 2 bases at J, with 9 bases between the two ends. This CDR3 has 13 residues. CDR3 sequence: CASSGVAAYEQYF. CDR3 bases: TGTGCCAGCAGTGGAGTTGCAGCCTACGAGCAGTACTTC.

This chain connects TRBV5-6 to TRBJ2-5; TRBD1 agrees at 9 bases. Germline V gene lookup returns CDR1 SGHDT and CDR2 YYEEEE. The CDR3 contains 14 residues. Unmatched junction bases numbered 6, after V lost 4 bases and J lost 5 bases. The CDR3 sequence: CASSPTGGAETQYF. In DNA, the CDR3 is TGTGCCAGCAGCCCTACAGGGGGCGCGGAGACCCAGTACTTC.

The chain is built from TRBV11-3 and TRBJ1-6; no clear D. Germline V gene data show CDR1 as SGHNT and CDR2 as YENEEA. CDR3 length equals 14 residues. The V end lost 0 bases, the J end lost 6 bases, and 6 bases lay between the germline ends. CDR3 nucleotides: TGTGCCAGCAGCTTAGACAGTGGTAATTCACCCCTCCACTTT. Protein: CASSLDSGNSPLHF.

V and J are TRBV5-1 and TRBJ2-7; 9 bases are shared with TRBD2. The CDR3 extends over 15 amino acids. Germline V gene sequence: CDR1 SGHRS, CDR2 YFSETQ. With 0 bases clipped from V and 6 bases from J, the junction kept 7 bases outside the gene matches. Written as DNA, the CDR3 is TGCGCCAGCAGCTTGGAGGCTAGCGGGGTAGGCGAGCAGTACTTC. It specifies CASSLEASGVGEQYF.

V and J are TRBV13 and TRBJ1-6, with 8 bases fitting TRBD1. CDR3 length: 16 residues. With V trimmed by 1 base and J by 6 bases, 5 bases remained unmatched. Germline-derived CDR1 and CDR2 are PRHDT and FYEKMQ (reference sequence). CDR3 in amino acids: CASSLAPDRANSPLHF. CDR3 nucleotides: TGTGCCAGCAGCTTAGCTCCGGACAGGGCTAATTCACCCCTCCACTTT.

The CDR3 DNA is TGTGCCAGCAGGATACAGGGCTACAATGAGCAGTTCTTC. Translated, it gives CASRIQGYNEQFF. The chain uses TRBV7-9 and TRBJ2-1, with D perhaps TRBD1 (6 bases). Trimming pared 6 bases from V and 3 bases from J, leaving 9 bases between. The length of the CDR3 is 13 residues. The V gene's germline CDR1 is SEHNR and CDR2 FQNEAQ (reference sequence).

In DNA, the CDR3 is TGCGCCAGCAGCCAGGTGGGACTAGCGATAGATGAGCAGTTCTTC. It is translated as CASSQVGLAIDEQFF. The chain is built from TRBV4-1 and TRBJ2-1; 10 nucleotides match TRBD2. Germline V lookup: CDR1 MGHRA, CDR2 YSYEKL. The CDR3 has 15 amino acids. V dropped 3 bases and J dropped 8; count of bases not matched to a gene: 7.

This sequence joins TRBV30 and TRBJ2-5; TRBD1 matches at 9 bases. CDR3 size: 14 residues. CDR1 and CDR2 from the germline V gene are GTSNPN and SVGIG (reference sequence). V was pared by 5 bases and J by 9 bases, with 13 bases of the junction left unmatched. CDR3 protein: CAWWPGQGLWAQYF. The CDR3 region has the DNA TGTGCCTGGTGGCCGGGACAGGGTCTTTGGGCCCAGTACTTC.

This clone was recorded once. J is TRBJ2-5 and V is TRBV6-5; 9 positions agree with TRBD2. CDR3 length: 16 amino acids. The germline CDR1 and CDR2 sequences are MNHEY and SVGAGI. The J segment lost 5 bases and the V segment lost 2 bases, leaving 9 bases of the junction unmatched. The CDR3: CASSYAAGGPRETQYF. CDR3 nucleotide sequence: TGTGCCAGCAGTTACGCGGCGGGAGGGCCCCGGGAGACCCAGTACTTC.

Turning to this clone: This same CDR3 is encoded by further DNA sequences in the sample. The V and J genes are TRBV30 and TRBJ1-2; D call uncertain. V dropped 0 bases and J dropped 2 bases, with 7 bases sitting between them. CDR3 size: 13 residues. The germline CDR1 and CDR2 sequences are GTSNPN and SVGIG (reference sequence). As DNA, the CDR3 is TGTGCCTGGAGTGTTGGCCGGAACTATGGCTACACCTTC. Its translation: CAWSVGRNYGYTF.